This T cell receptor beta chain is from a study of technical replicates of blood from several donors. Germline CDR1 and CDR2: SGHRS and YFSETQ. This CDR3 has 14 amino acids. The germline V and J ends were trimmed by 3 bases and 7 bases, with 14 bases remaining between them. Sequenced by immunoSEQ multiplex PCR; TCRdb stores in-frame clones only, minus some. The data show 50,000 to 70,000 clones, approximately 94% seen once. This chain uses TRBV5-1 with TRBJ2-4; no definite D call. The sequencing sample was made of PBMCs. This clonotype was obtained from a human donor in good health. Some clones in this sample may be carry-over from other donors' samples. The CDR3 DNA sequence: TGCGCCAGCAGCTCGCCGGGTAGCTGGAACATTCAGTACTTC. Amino acid sequence: CASSSPGSWNIQYF.